This TCR beta chain originates from a study of OX40 agonist ivuxolimab in advanced cancers. Study overall: Each dose-escalation patient presented with hepatocellular carcinoma, melanoma, renal cell or head and neck cancer.

Method: immunoSEQ multiplex PCR; TCRdb's copy keeps in-frame clones and lacks some. The table records about 48,000 clones, about 85% of them present only once. Notes on this clone: As yet, its antigen is unknown.

This CDR3 comprises 16 residues. V shed 0 bases and J 5 bases; nucleotides not matched to a gene: 6. Germline CDR1 MGHDK, CDR2 SYGVNS. Whole-study results and caveats: No determination was made of the antigen specificity of the expanded peripheral T cells. Normalized expansion of T-cell clones was also low for some nonresponders.

Autoimmune disease history or systemic immunosuppression excluded patients. The input for sequencing was CD4+ or CD8+ T cells sorted from blood, taken in a trial of the OX40 agonist ivuxolimab. This chain connects TRBV25-1 to TRBJ1-2; TRBD1 matches at 10 bases. This TCR was recovered from an adult with an advanced solid tumor such as melanoma, head and neck, liver or kidney cancer. CDR3 DNA: TGTGCCAGCAGTGAATATCGACAGGGGGCTGGATATGGCTACACCTTC. It translates to CASSEYRQGAGYGYTF.